The 22 T cell receptor beta chains below all came from one sample that was sequenced in a study of control samples from healthy donors and cancer patients. The assay was immunoSEQ multiplex PCR, and TCRdb's table has in-frame clones only and misses some. The sample lists about 130,000 clones, roughly 94% occurring once. Source material: blood. These receptors all come from a man aged 25-40 years in good health.

The chain recombines TRBV3-1 (or the pseudogene TRBV3-2) with TRBJ2-3, with 9 bases fitting TRBD2. With V trimmed by 3 bases and J by 4 bases, 11 bases remained unmatched. CDR1 is LGHDT, CDR2 YNNKEL, per germline (reference sequence). The CDR3 consists of 17 residues. CDR3 loop: CASSQDGRASGADTQYF. In DNA form, the CDR3 reads TGTGCCAGCAGCCAGGACGGCCGGGCTAGCGGGGCAGATACGCAGTATTTT.

With regard to this clone: Other DNA sequences in the sample encode the same CDR3. The chain couples TRBV28 to TRBJ1-2, with a tentative D call TRBD1 (6 bases). Germline values: CDR1 MDHEN, CDR2 SYDVKM. CDR3 size: 13 residues. Trimming removed 6 bases at V and 5 bases at J, with 13 bases between. In DNA form, the CDR3 reads TGTGCCAGCAGCTCTGGACAGAATTATGGCTACACCTTC. Its translation: CASSSGQNYGYTF.

The rearrangement uses TRBV5-1 and TRBJ2-7; D gene unclear. Trimming shortened V by 1 base and J by 3 bases, and 5 bases separated the two germline ends. This CDR3 region has 12 residues. CDR1 SGHRS and CDR2 YFSETQ come from the germline V gene. CDR3 sequence (DNA): TGCGCCAGCAGCTTGTATGGCTACGAGCAGTACTTC. Encoded protein: CASSLYGYEQYF.

The V call is TRBV27, the J call TRBJ2-1, with D perhaps assigned TRBD1 or TRBD2 (7 bases each). Trimming removed 4 bases from V and 6 bases from J, with 13 bases in between. The CDR3 runs to 14 residues. CDR1 is MNHEY and CDR2 is SMNVEV in the germline V gene (reference sequence). Written as DNA, the CDR3 is TGTGCCAGCAGTTACAGGGGAGGGGGCAATGAGCAGTTCTTC. This gives the protein CASSYRGGGNEQFF.

The CDR3, as DNA: TGTGCCAGCAGCTTAGGAGACGGCTATGGCTACACCTTC. Its protein product is CASSLGDGYGYTF. V usage is TRBV7-9 and J usage is TRBJ1-2; D ambiguous. Per germline, CDR1 SEHNR and CDR2 FQNEAQ (reference sequence). The CDR3 is 13 amino acids. Trimming cost V 1 base and J 4 bases, with 7 bases left between them.

The V and J genes are TRBV5-4 and TRBJ2-6, with D unclear. Germline V gene lookup returns CDR1 SGHNT and CDR2 YYREEE (reference sequence). V lost 1 base, J lost 0 bases, and 14 bases lay in between. The CDR3 is 18 residues long. CDR3 in amino acids: CASSLSPVLSSGANVLTF. For the CDR3, the DNA is TGTGCCAGCAGCTTGAGTCCGGTGCTGAGCTCTGGGGCCAACGTCCTGACTTTC. The entire variable domain, with the rest obtained from reference TRBV5-4 and TRBJ2-6, is as follows: ETGVTQSPTHLIKTRGQQVTLRCSSQSGHNTVSWYQQALGQGPQFIFQYYREEENGRGNFPPRFSGLQFPNYSSELNVNALELDDSALYLCASSLSPVLSSGANVLTFGAGSRLTVL.

Of note for this clone: Relative to the germline gene, one junction end is altered; a read error may explain this. The rearrangement joins TRBV4-2 to TRBJ1-5; D ambiguous. Germline CDR1 LGHNA, CDR2 YNFKEQ. This CDR3 region has 15 residues. The CDR3 sequence: CASRQGSVGNQPQHF. The DNA of the CDR3 is TGTGCCAGCAGACAAGGGTCTGTAGGCAATCAGCCCCAGCATTTT.

The DNA for the CDR3 is TGTGCCAGCAGTTTCGGGTTTGTAAATGAAGCTTTCTTT. Protein: CASSFGFVNEAFF. The chain joins TRBV12-3 or TRBV12-4 to TRBJ1-1; D ambiguous. V was pared by 3 bases and J by 7 bases, with 12 bases between. CDR3 size: 13 residues.

The chain is built from TRBV7-9 and TRBJ1-1, with 7 bases fitting TRBD1. This CDR3 region has 14 residues. Losses at the gene ends were 4 bases for V and 1 base for J; bases not matched to a gene: 3. Germline CDR1 reads SEHNR; CDR2 reads FQNEAQ (reference sequence). This CDR3 is CASSSGTENTEAFF. CDR3 nucleotides: TGTGCCAGCAGCTCCGGGACAGAGAACACTGAAGCTTTCTTT.

The rearrangement joins TRBV12-3 or TRBV12-4 to TRBJ2-5, with a tentative D call TRBD1 (5 bases). The ends were cut back, 4 bases at V and 5 bases at J, with 8 bases in the middle. The CDR3 loop spans 12 amino acids. This CDR3 reads CASSWGYETQYF. The CDR3 DNA sequence: TGTGCCAGCAGTTGGGGCTACGAGACCCAGTACTTC.

The gene calls are TRBV13 and TRBJ1-2, with no clear D. The ends were cut back, 6 bases at V and 5 bases at J, with 19 bases in the middle. Per germline, CDR1 PRHDT and CDR2 FYEKMQ (reference sequence). This CDR3 comprises 15 residues. The CDR3 here is CASRYPGEGNYGYTF. CDR3 DNA sequence: TGTGCCAGCAGGTATCCTGGGGAGGGTAATTATGGCTACACCTTC. The entire variable domain, with the rest obtained from reference TRBV13 and TRBJ1-2, is as follows: AAGVIQSPRHLIKEKRETATLKCYPIPRHDTVYWYQQGPGQDPQFLISFYEKMQSDKGSIPDRFSAQQFSDYHSELNMSSLELGDSALYFCASRYPGEGNYGYTFGSGTRLTVV.

The chain links TRBV18 to TRBJ1-2, with D tentatively TRBD1 (6 bases). The CDR3 loop spans 18 amino acids. The germline V gene encodes CDR1 KGHSH and CDR2 LQKENI. The ends were cut back, 1 base at V and 5 bases at J, with 23 bases in the middle. The CDR3 bases are TGTGCCAGCTCACCACATCCCCCGCCACGGGGGCTGGAGTATGGCTACACCTTC. As protein: CASSPHPPPRGLEYGYTF.

CDR3 bases: TGCGCCAGCAGCCGTCAAGACCCGGGACAGGGCGACGAGCAGTACTTC. Amino acid sequence: CASSRQDPGQGDEQYF. This chain links TRBV4-1 with TRBJ2-7; 9 bases are shared with TRBD1. Germline-derived CDR1 and CDR2 are MGHRA and YSYEKL. V lost 4 bases, J lost 5 bases, and 12 bases stayed unmatched. The CDR3 is made up of 16 amino acids.

V gene TRBV15 combines with J gene TRBJ1-2; TRBD1 might be the D (6 bases). CDR1 is LNHNV, CDR2 YYDKDF, per germline (reference sequence). The V gene lost 1 base and the J gene lost 1 base, with 10 bases spanning the gap. This CDR3 contains 15 residues. The CDR3 region is CATSRVDRRNYGYTF. CDR3 coding DNA: TGTGCCACCAGCAGAGTAGACAGGCGTAACTATGGCTACACCTTC. Looking up the rest from reference TRBV15 and TRBJ1-2 gives the full variable domain: DAMVIQNPRYQVTQFGKPVTLSCSQTLNHNVMYWYQQKSSQAPKLLFHYYDKDFNNEADTPDNFQSRRPNTSFCFLDIRSPGLGDTAMYLCATSRVDRRNYGYTFGSGTRLTVV.

The chain joins TRBV5-1 to TRBJ2-7; 8 bases match TRBD1. J lost 5 bases, V lost 1 base, and 5 bases had no gene match. Looked up from germline, CDR1 is SGHRS and CDR2 is YFSETQ. CDR3 length equals 14 residues. In nucleotides, the CDR3 is TGCGCCAGCAGCTTGACAGGGGGAAGCGACGAGCAGTACTTC. Translation: CASSLTGGSDEQYF.

This rearrangement joins TRBV9 to TRBJ2-5; 14 bases are shared with TRBD2. V was clipped by 4 bases and J by 3 bases; unmatched bases: 8. The CDR3 is 17 residues long. Germline V gene data show CDR1 as SGDLS and CDR2 as YYNGEE. The DNA of the CDR3 is TGTGCCAGCAGCCCCCGACTAGCGGGGGGGCTGAAAGAGACCCAGTACTTC. Amino acid sequence: CASSPRLAGGLKETQYF.

The V gene is TRBV25-1, the J gene TRBJ1-5; a weak D match, TRBD1 (5 bases). Trimming took 5 bases from V and 7 from J, leaving 12 bases between them. The CDR3 is 13 residues long. Germline CDR1 reads MGHDK; CDR2 reads SYGVNS. The CDR3 reads CASSTREGQPQHF. In DNA form, the CDR3 reads TGTGCCAGCAGTACCAGGGAAGGCCAGCCCCAGCATTTT. The complete variable domain, with remaining parts taken from reference TRBV25-1 and TRBJ1-5, reads EADIYQTPRYLVIGTGKKITLECSQTMGHDKMYWYQQDPGMELHLIHYSYGVNSTEKGDLSSESTVSRIRTEHFPLTLESARPSHTSQYLCASSTREGQPQHFGDGTRLSIL.

The chain links TRBV4-1 to TRBJ2-5, with 11 nucleotides matching TRBD2. Germline trimming cut 6 bases from V and 5 bases from J; bases unmatched to any gene: 11. The length of the CDR3 is 16 residues. Germline V gives CDR1 MGHRA, CDR2 YSYEKL. CDR3: CASRAFSGGAWETQYF. CDR3 bases: TGCGCCAGCAGGGCTTTTAGCGGGGGGGCCTGGGAGACCCAGTACTTC.

The gene calls are TRBV30 and TRBJ2-1; D is unresolved. The germline CDR1 and CDR2 sequences are GTSNPN and SVGIG (reference sequence). This CDR3 has 16 amino acids. V gave up 1 base and J gave up 2 bases, with 15 bases separating them. Here the CDR3 reads CAWSEFVGFAYNEQFF. The CDR3 DNA sequence: TGTGCCTGGAGTGAATTTGTGGGGTTTGCCTACAATGAGCAGTTCTTC.

The CDR3 DNA is TGTGCCAGCAGCTCCCCAGGATTGGGTTTCAACGAGCAGTACTTC. Protein sequence: CASSSPGLGFNEQYF. The chain employs TRBV7-2 and TRBJ2-7; D is unresolved. V was shortened by 4 bases and J by 5 bases, with 18 bases between the two germline ends. The CDR3 length is 15 residues. The germline gives CDR1 SGHTA, CDR2 FQGNSA.

The CDR3 protein is CASSLGQGIETQYF. The DNA of the CDR3 is TGTGCCAGCAGCTTGGGACAGGGGATCGAGACCCAGTACTTC. V gene TRBV5-5 combines with J gene TRBJ2-5, with 8 nucleotides matching TRBD1. The CDR3 runs 14 residues. Germline trimming cut 0 bases from V and 5 bases from J; bases unmatched to any gene: 3. Per the germline V gene, CDR1 is SGHKS and CDR2 is YYEKEE (reference sequence).

This rearrangement joins TRBV6-5 to TRBJ2-2; perhaps TRBD1 as D (5 bases). V lost 0 bases to trimming and J lost 6 bases, with 14 bases between them. The CDR3 covers 16 residues. The germline gives CDR1 MNHEY, CDR2 SVGAGI. CDR3 loop: CASSYSSGWAPGELFF. CDR3 nucleotides: TGTGCCAGCAGTTACTCGTCAGGGTGGGCGCCCGGGGAGCTGTTTTTT.